This T cell receptor beta chain was identified during a study of control samples from healthy donors and cancer patients. Germline values: CDR1 LGHNT, CDR2 FRNRAP. The V end was cut by 3 bases, the J end by 0 bases, with 11 bases between. The length of the CDR3 is 15 residues. The method was immunoSEQ multiplex PCR; TCRdb's version includes in-frame clones alone and lacks a portion of them. The sample has 120,000 to 150,000 clones, roughly nine tenths seen once. The sequenced sample consisted of blood. The rearrangement links TRBV12-5 to TRBJ1-2, with D possibly matching TRBD1 (6 bases). This clonotype was sampled from a man between 18 and 29 years old in good health. This CDR3 reads CASGFGGGANYGYTF. CDR3 bases: TGTGCTAGTGGTTTTGGAGGGGGAGCTAACTATGGCTACACCTTC.